Listed here is a single T cell receptor beta chain. This clone has just a few counts. No antigen is known for it. Per-base quality was not reported, and no clone a single base away is much larger than it. This record belongs to a study of CD8+ T cells in alopecia areata (dated by TCRdb to between 2017 and 2018). About the full investigation: Treated patients were enrolled in an open-label pilot trial of oral tofacitinib, 5 to 10 mg twice daily, for moderate-to-severe alopecia areata. In both human patients and the C3H/HeJ mouse model, the study applied high-throughput TCRbeta sequencing to look at T cell clonal expansion in alopecia areata. Clonality in the scalp was compared among normal scalp (n=4), patchy alopecia areata scalp (n=8), and alopecia totalis/universalis scalp (n=8). In humans, TCRbeta sequencing was performed on scalp tissue and on sorted CD4+ and CD8+ peripheral blood T cells from healthy controls and from patients with patchy or totalis/universalis alopecia areata. Biopsies were taken from tofacitinib-treated patients at baseline and at 4 and 24 weeks of treatment, and a later scalp biopsy was taken in several of the tofacitinib-treated patients. Tofacitinib was given for 6 to 18 months, followed by 6 months of follow-up off drug to assess delayed response and recurrence. RNA was obtained with the PAXgene miRNA kit for fixed scalp, the miRNeasy kit for PBMCs, and the RNeasy kit for mouse skin. For the treated patients, the SALT score, which quantifies what percentage of scalp surface area is affected, served as the measure of disease severity. TCRbeta CDR3 regions were amplified by immunoSEQ multiplex PCR using 35 Vbeta forward and 13 Jbeta reverse primers. Study-wide conclusions, independent of this receptor: Because the treated cohort was small and had only one nonresponder, larger studies are needed to examine links between baseline CD8+ expansion and response. Compared with normal scalp, lesional scalp had higher clonality and more expanded CD8+ clones, particularly in alopecia totalis/universalis, a pattern that suggests antigenic drive. Resident alphabeta T cells in normal human skin are also sequenced, complicating scalp TCR repertoire analysis, unlike mouse skin dominated by gammadelta T cells. Tofacitinib significantly lowered scalp clonality and the number of expanded CD8+ clones among the top 100 scalp clones. During tofacitinib treatment, many expanded lesional clones remained in scalp and blood, and this persistence may partly explain relapse after treatment is stopped. Shared TCR sequences between patients were less evident than in mice, which may be partly attributable to HLA diversity in the patient population.

The library came from the immunoSEQ multiplex PCR assay. RNA was extracted from all samples and reverse transcribed into cDNA as template for TCR sequencing. First-strand cDNA was synthesized with SuperScript III using a 2:1 mix of oligo-dT and random hexamers. Amplification bias was assessed with a synthetic immune receptor repertoire, and residual bias was removed computationally. Concerning the study's data processing: Raw reads were preprocessed for error removal, and CDR3 was defined according to IMGT conventions as running from the conserved cysteine to phenylalanine. To get clonality, Shannon entropy was normalized by log2 of the number of productive unique TCRs and the result was subtracted from 1. Whether scalp clones were CD4 or CD8 was inferred by matching scalp TCRbeta sequences against CD4 and CD8 repertoires sorted from blood. TCRdb stores this immuneACCESS table with in-frame sequences only. Part of the clones is absent; in the studies checked, under half of the shortfall reflects unresolved V genes, and no reason is known for the rest. V and J calls and clone size are as listed in that table; D and trimming were resolved from the DNA. The sample has under 150,000 clones on record, less than 60% of them singletons. The ten largest clonotypes hold 3% to 4% of the sample.

The V and J ends are trimmed by 1 base and 8 bases, leaving 12 bases between them. The germline V gene specifies SGHTA as CDR1 and FQGNSA as CDR2. The CDR3, from cysteine to phenylalanine, totals 14 residues. The entry retains the CDR3 DNA only, 42 bases that are in frame from base 1. The time point label on this specimen signifies: less than 30 weeks on oral tofacitinib. Taken with the paper, the label for treatment or condition translates to: oral pan-JAK inhibitor, 5-10 mg twice daily. Lesional scalp punch biopsies and peripheral blood were collected from alopecia areata patients. After PBMCs were isolated by density centrifugation and stained for CD3, CD4 and CD8, a FACSAria was used to sort CD4+ and CD8+ T cells.

This TCR came from a human donor with alopecia areata. The sample here was CD4+ T cells sorted from blood, taken at week 24, from a patient treated with tofacitinib. Recombination joined TRBV7-2 with TRBJ2-1, and possibly TRBD2, on 5 matching bases. The CDR3 region has the sequence CASSLVAGRDEQFF. The nucleotide sequence is TGTGCCAGCAGCTTAGTTGCTGGGCGGGATGAGCAGTTCTTC.